These 28 T cell receptor beta chains were all obtained from the same sample, sequenced in a study of T cell changes during pregnancy in multiple sclerosis. Repertoires were generated with immunoSEQ multiplex PCR, while TCRdb's copy carries only in-frame clones and drops some. The repertoire holds around 36,000 clones, with approximately 92% as singletons. The input for sequencing was peripheral blood, taken before pregnancy. These receptors originate from a female donor with multiple sclerosis, enrolled in a pregnancy study.

This clone appeared a single time. The V gene is TRBV27, the J gene TRBJ1-2, with a weak D call TRBD1 (6 bases). Between the trimmed V and J ends, which lost 8 bases and 4 bases, there was a span of 14 bases. The germline gives CDR1 MNHEY, CDR2 SMNVEV (reference sequence). The CDR3 covers 13 residues. The CDR3 DNA follows: TGTGCCAGCCCATGGGGGGGCGTCTATGGCTACACCTTC. This encodes CASPWGGVYGYTF.

The chain carries TRBV5-1 and TRBJ1-1; D is uncertain. The germline CDR1 and CDR2 sequences are SGHRS and YFSETQ. This CDR3 contains 15 residues. V was clipped by 0 bases and J by 5 bases, with 14 bases between them. CDR3 coding DNA: TGCGCCAGCAGCTTGGCTTTTGAGGGTCGGACTGAAGCTTTCTTT. It encodes CASSLAFEGRTEAFF.

V gene TRBV7-9 combines with J gene TRBJ1-1; TRBD1 aligns across 7 bases. The CDR3 is 13 amino acids. With 5 bases clipped from V and 4 bases from J, the junction kept 4 bases outside the gene matches. Looked up from germline, CDR1 is SEHNR and CDR2 is FQNEAQ (reference sequence). CDR3 coding DNA: TGTGCCAGCAGCGACAGGGCGGGCACTGAAGCTTTCTTT. Residues: CASSDRAGTEAFF.

The genes are TRBV28 and TRBJ2-7; D unclear. The CDR3 runs 15 residues. Germline CDR1 and CDR2: MDHEN and SYDVKM. Trimming cost V 5 bases and J 2 bases, with 16 bases left between them. The CDR3 sequence is CASSIFYSGTYEQYF. For the CDR3, the DNA is TGTGCCAGCAGTATCTTCTACAGTGGAACCTACGAGCAGTACTTC.

The rearrangement links TRBV19 to TRBJ2-3; D gene ambiguous. The germline gives CDR1 LNHDA, CDR2 SQIVND (reference sequence). V lost 7 bases and J 5 bases, leaving 7 bases between the germline ends. CDR3 length equals 11 residues. The CDR3 DNA sequence: TGTGCCAGTACCTCCTTAGATACGCAGTATTTT. Its protein is CASTSLDTQYF.

The chain joins TRBV12-5 to TRBJ2-7; 10 nucleotides match TRBD2. The CDR3 loop spans 19 amino acids. Per the germline V gene, CDR1 is LGHNT and CDR2 is FRNRAP. The J segment lost 2 bases and the V segment lost 2 bases, leaving 15 bases of the junction unmatched. CDR3 region: CASGLTSGAGGSSAYEQYF. The CDR3 bases are TGTGCTAGTGGTTTGACTAGCGGGGCCGGGGGCAGTTCCGCCTACGAGCAGTACTTC. The full variable domain, its missing parts supplied by reference TRBV12-5 and TRBJ2-7, is DARVTQTPRHKVTEMGQEVTMRCQPILGHNTVFWYRQTMMQGLELLAYFRNRAPLDDSGMPKDRFSAEMPDATLATLKIQPSEPRDSAVYFCASGLTSGAGGSSAYEQYFGPGTRLTVT.

J is TRBJ2-1 and V is TRBV5-1; D uncertain. The germline CDR1 and CDR2 sequences are SGHRS and YFSETQ. The CDR3 runs 15 residues. V shed 0 bases and J shed 2 bases, with 9 bases lying between them. The CDR3 nucleotides are TGCGCCAGCAGCTTGGAGTTAGCAACCTACAATGAGCAGTTCTTC. It encodes CASSLELATYNEQFF.

The chain has TRBV19 and TRBJ2-6, with 8 bases lining up with TRBD2. Germline loops: CDR1 LNHDA, CDR2 SQIVND (reference sequence). The CDR3 covers 17 residues. V shed 1 base, J shed 1 base, and the junction held 3 bases outside the gene matches. CDR3 sequence reads: CASSIVGRGSGANVLTF. Written as DNA, the CDR3 is TGTGCCAGTAGTATAGTCGGGAGGGGATCTGGGGCCAACGTCCTGACTTTC.

V and J are TRBV1 and TRBJ1-5; whether TRBD1, the table's D call, matches the DNA was not checked. TRBV1 is designated a pseudogene. The CDR3 runs 16 residues. Here the CDR3 DNA reads TGCACCAGCAGCCGGGACAGGGGAAATAGCAATCAGCCCCAGCATTTT. This sequence encodes CTSSRDRGNSNQPQHF.

The chain has TRBV19 and TRBJ2-1; 8 nucleotides align to TRBD2. The V gene's germline CDR1 is LNHDA and CDR2 SQIVND (reference sequence). This CDR3 is built from 17 residues. V was clipped by 5 bases and J by 5 bases; unmatched bases: 14. The CDR3 DNA sequence: TGTGCCAGTAGTCGGCGAATCAGCGGGAGTGCTAACAATGAGCAGTTCTTC. Protein product: CASSRRISGSANNEQFF.

The chain carries TRBV5-4 and TRBJ2-3; TRBD2 aligns across 12 bases. This CDR3 has 18 residues. Losses at the gene ends were 0 bases for V and 5 bases for J; bases not matched to a gene: 10. The V gene's germline CDR1 is SGHNT and CDR2 YYREEE (reference sequence). Here the CDR3 reads CASSLDWASGRAGDTQYF. CDR3 in DNA: TGTGCCAGCAGCTTGGATTGGGCTAGCGGGAGGGCCGGAGATACGCAGTATTTT.

The rearrangement joins TRBV27 to TRBJ2-7; 10 nucleotides agree with TRBD2. The CDR3 contains 14 residues. Germline V gene lookup returns CDR1 MNHEY and CDR2 SMNVEV (reference sequence). Trimming removed 4 bases from V and 0 bases from J; junction bases left unmatched: 0. CDR3 bases: TGTGCCAGCAGTTCTAGCGGGAGCTCCTACGAGCAGTACTTC. This encodes CASSSSGSSYEQYF.

This clone was seen only a few times. V usage is TRBV2 and J usage is TRBJ1-5; D gene unclear. There are 13 residues in the CDR3. V lost 6 bases and J 9 bases, leaving 15 bases between the germline ends. Germline V gene lookup returns CDR1 SNHLY and CDR2 FYNNEI. CDR3 in DNA: TGTGCCAGCAGCCCCGGACTTGGCTGGCCCCAGCATTTT. Encoded protein: CASSPGLGWPQHF.

The chain joins TRBV2 to TRBJ2-1; unclear D gene. There are 15 residues in the CDR3. Between the trimmed V and J ends, which lost 6 bases and 0 bases, there was a span of 12 bases. Germline loops: CDR1 SNHLY, CDR2 FYNNEI. The CDR3 here is CASSARDSSYNEQFF. The DNA for the CDR3 is TGTGCCAGCAGCGCGCGCGATAGCTCCTACAATGAGCAGTTCTTC.

This chain's CDR3 is CASSVVAGVASGANVLTF. The CDR3 DNA sequence: TGTGCCAGCAGTGTCGTAGCGGGAGTGGCCTCTGGGGCCAACGTCCTGACTTTC. V usage is TRBV2 and J usage is TRBJ2-6, with 9 bases that match TRBD2. CDR3 length: 18 amino acids. With 4 bases clipped from V and 0 bases from J, the junction kept 7 bases outside the gene matches. Looked up from germline, CDR1 is SNHLY and CDR2 is FYNNEI.

The V call is TRBV5-5, the J call TRBJ2-7; maybe TRBD1 (6 bases). CDR1 is SGHKS, CDR2 YYEKEE, per germline (reference sequence). The CDR3 covers 15 residues. V was cut by 0 bases and J by 4 bases, with 14 bases left in between. The CDR3 region has the DNA TGTGCCAGCAGCTTGGAGGACAGCAACCTTTACGAGCAGTACTTC. Translated, it gives CASSLEDSNLYEQYF.

This clone was found once. The chain combines TRBV19 with TRBJ2-1; 8 bases line up with TRBD2. Germline loops: CDR1 LNHDA, CDR2 SQIVND (reference sequence). The CDR3 runs 15 residues. V was pared by 6 bases and J by 4 bases, with 8 bases of the junction left unmatched. The CDR3 is CASSLGTSGYNEQFF. The CDR3, as DNA: TGTGCCAGTAGCTTGGGAACTAGCGGTTACAATGAGCAGTTCTTC.

This clone turned up a few times. The chain combines TRBV7-9 with TRBJ1-3; D is possibly TRBD1 (6 bases). V was clipped by 11 bases and J by 8 bases, with 13 bases between them. This CDR3 has 11 amino acids. Germline CDR1 is SEHNR and CDR2 is FQNEAQ (reference sequence). CDR3 nucleotide sequence: TGTGCCCATTTAAACAGGGACACCATATATTTT. The encoded protein is CAHLNRDTIYF.

The chain joins TRBV19 to TRBJ1-1; a weak D match, TRBD1 (5 bases). V gave up 10 bases and J gave up 3 bases, with 12 bases separating them. Germline lookup yields CDR1 LNHDA and CDR2 SQIVND (reference sequence). The CDR3 loop spans 12 amino acids. CDR3 in amino acids: CATRQGDTEAFF. DNA of the CDR3: TGTGCCACCCGCCAAGGGGACACTGAAGCTTTCTTT.

The V call is TRBV30, the J call TRBJ2-7; a possible D gene is TRBD2 (6 bases). The ends were cut back, 2 bases at V and 2 bases at J, with 10 bases in the middle. Germline CDR1 is GTSNPN and CDR2 is SVGIG (reference sequence). This CDR3 is built from 13 residues. CDR3 sequence: CAWSMGGAYEQYF. CDR3 in DNA: TGTGCCTGGAGTATGGGGGGAGCCTACGAGCAGTACTTC.

The V and J genes are TRBV5-6 and TRBJ2-2; TRBD2 might be the D (5 bases). V was cut by 5 bases and J by 6 bases, with 14 bases left in between. CDR1 and CDR2 from the germline V gene are SGHDT and YYEEEE. CDR3 length: 14 amino acids. The chain's CDR3 is CASRKRVVAGELFF. In nucleotides, the CDR3 is TGTGCCAGCAGGAAGAGGGTAGTTGCCGGGGAGCTGTTTTTT. Full variable domain (outside the CDR3, taken from reference TRBV5-6 and TRBJ2-2): DAGVTQSPTHLIKTRGQQVTLRCSPKSGHDTVSWYQQALGQGPQFIFQYYEEEERQRGNFPDRFSGHQFPNYSSELNVNALLLGDSALYLCASRKRVVAGELFFGEGSRLTVL.

The chain combines TRBV7-9 with TRBJ2-3, with D unresolved. From germline, CDR1 is SEHNR and CDR2 FQNEAQ (reference sequence). V lost 1 base to trimming and J lost 0 bases, with 14 bases between them. The CDR3 sequence is 17 residues long. CDR3 loop: CASSLDLMRISTDTQYF. CDR3 bases: TGTGCCAGCAGCTTAGATCTGATGAGGATTAGCACAGATACGCAGTATTTT.

In this sample, this clone turned up a few times. This chain connects TRBV7-2 to TRBJ2-1; 9 bases fit TRBD2. Germline V gene data show CDR1 as SGHTA and CDR2 as FQGNSA. CDR3 length equals 14 residues. Trimming at V came to 5 bases and at J to 2 bases, leaving 1 base not matched to a gene. For the CDR3, the DNA is TGTGCCAGCAGCCGACTAGCGGCCTACAATGAGCAGTTCTTC. Protein: CASSRLAAYNEQFF.

The V gene is TRBV25-1, the J gene TRBJ1-1, with 11 bases matching TRBD1. There are 15 residues in the CDR3. CDR1 and CDR2 from the germline V gene are MGHDK and SYGVNS. Losses at the gene ends were 4 bases for V and 5 bases for J; bases not matched to a gene: 6. CDR3 loop: CASSVGQGANTEAFF. The CDR3 coding sequence is TGTGCCAGCAGTGTTGGACAGGGGGCCAATACTGAAGCTTTCTTT.

The gene calls are TRBV29-1 and TRBJ2-3, with 9 nucleotides matching TRBD1. Germline V gene data show CDR1 as SQVTM and CDR2 as ANQGSEA. After removal of 4 bases from V and 1 base from J, the junction contained 9 bases not matched to a gene. The CDR3 has 16 amino acids. As DNA, the CDR3 is TGCAGCGTTGGCCCATGGCGGACAGGGGGCACAGATACGCAGTATTTT. Encoded protein: CSVGPWRTGGTDTQYF.

This chain uses TRBV19 with TRBJ2-7; possibly TRBD1 for D (6 bases). CDR3 length: 13 residues. Germline CDR1 reads LNHDA; CDR2 reads SQIVND (reference sequence). Trimming stripped 3 bases from V and 3 bases from J, with 9 bases between. The CDR3 here is CASSILDSYEQYF. CDR3 nucleotide sequence: TGTGCCAGTAGTATCCTGGACAGCTACGAGCAGTACTTC.

The table lists this clone with a count of one. This chain joins TRBV7-2 and TRBJ1-2, with D maybe TRBD1 (6 bases). The CDR3 sequence is 17 residues long. The germline V gene encodes CDR1 SGHTA and CDR2 FQGNSA. With 3 bases removed from V and 4 bases from J, the gap between germline ends came to 21 bases. The CDR3 sequence is CASSLQAGGAPGYGYTF. CDR3 DNA: TGTGCCAGCAGCTTGCAAGCGGGGGGGGCGCCTGGCTATGGCTACACCTTC.

This chain links TRBV10-3 with TRBJ1-1; D not resolved. V lost 10 bases to trimming and J lost 6 bases, with 24 bases between them. The CDR3 covers 15 residues. The V gene's germline CDR1 is ENHRY and CDR2 SYGVKD. The CDR3 DNA is TGTGCCAGCTCTAATCTTGGGGAGTTTAAGGCTGAAGCTTTCTTT. This translates into CASSNLGEFKAEAFF.